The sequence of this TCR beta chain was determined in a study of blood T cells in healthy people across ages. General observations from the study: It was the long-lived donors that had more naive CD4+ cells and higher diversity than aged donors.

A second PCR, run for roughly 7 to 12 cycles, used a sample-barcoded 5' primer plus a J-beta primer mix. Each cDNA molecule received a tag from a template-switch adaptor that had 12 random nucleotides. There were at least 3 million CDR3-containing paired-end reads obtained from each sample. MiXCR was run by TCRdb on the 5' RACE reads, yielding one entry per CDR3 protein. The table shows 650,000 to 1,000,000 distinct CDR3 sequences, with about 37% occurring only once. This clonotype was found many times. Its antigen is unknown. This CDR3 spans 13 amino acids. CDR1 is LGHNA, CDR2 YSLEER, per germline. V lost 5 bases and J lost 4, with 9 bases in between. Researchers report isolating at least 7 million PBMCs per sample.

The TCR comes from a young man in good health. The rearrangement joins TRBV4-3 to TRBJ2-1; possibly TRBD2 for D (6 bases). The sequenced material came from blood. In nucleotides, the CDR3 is TGCGCCAGCAGCGCCGGGGGTTACAATGAGCAGTTCTTC. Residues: CASSAGGYNEQFF.